Listed below are T cell receptor beta chains from one sample, sequenced in a study of blood T cell repertoires in COVID-19. Profiling relied on immunoSEQ multiplex PCR, and the TCRdb table lists in-frame clones only, not all of them. The sample records about 220,000 clones, 75% to 90% being singletons. Sequencing was performed on peripheral blood. All receptors come from a man aged 30 to 39 who had recovered from COVID-19. Both conserved end residues are part of each CDR3. Fields, in order: D gene, J gene, clone size, V gene, CDR3 protein, CDR3 DNA. A D gene is named only where the DNA matches it firmly. Rows give clone size only sometimes, using once, few, many, or a class for an expanded clone.

D: TRBD2
J: TRBJ2-1
size: .
V: TRBV2
CDR3: CASRLAGGGEQFF
DNA: TGTGCCAGCAGACTAGCGGGGGGCGGGGAGCAGTTCTTC

D: TRBD2
J: TRBJ2-2
size: .
V: TRBV5-1
CDR3: CASSSPSGGSNTGELFF
DNA: TGCGCCAGCAGCTCCCCTAGCGGGGGGTCGAACACCGGGGAGCTGTTTTTT

D: TRBD1
J: TRBJ1-6
size: .
V: TRBV9
CDR3: CASSPTGGTSPLHF
DNA: TGTGCCAGCAGCCCGACAGGGGGTACGTCACCCCTCCACTTT

D: TRBD1
J: TRBJ2-4
size: .
V: TRBV15
CDR3: CATSRGPGTVDHF
DNA: TGTGCCACCAGCAGAGGTCCTGGGACAGTGGACCACTTC

D: .
J: TRBJ2-3
size: .
V: TRBV6-1
CDR3: CASSEKVPGHYPSTDTQYF
DNA: TGTGCCAGCAGTGAAAAGGTACCCGGACATTATCCGAGCACAGATACGCAGTATTTT

D: .
J: TRBJ2-2
size: few
V: TRBV7-9
CDR3: CASSPLGGNTGELFF
DNA: TGTGCCAGCAGCCCCTTAGGGGGTAACACCGGGGAGCTGTTTTTT

D: .
J: TRBJ1-3
size: .
V: TRBV7-9
CDR3: CASSLGAGTNTIYF
DNA: TGTGCCAGCAGCTTAGGGGCAGGTACAAACACCATATATTTT

D: TRBD1
J: TRBJ2-7
size: .
V: TRBV10-1
CDR3: CASSDWGQGFNEQYF
DNA: TGCGCCAGCAGTGATTGGGGACAGGGATTTAACGAGCAGTACTTC

D: TRBD1
J: TRBJ1-6
size: .
V: TRBV6-5
CDR3: CASSRRDSPMPLHF
DNA: TGTGCCAGCAGCCGGCGGGACAGTCCTATGCCCCTCCACTTT

D: TRBD1
J: TRBJ1-6
size: .
V: TRBV6-5
CDR3: CASSRTGGVRSPLHF
DNA: TGTGCCAGCAGCCGGACAGGGGGAGTAAGATCACCCCTCCACTTT

D: .
J: TRBJ2-1
size: few
V: TRBV5-1
CDR3: CASRQGNEQFF
DNA: TGCGCCAGCAGACAGGGTAATGAGCAGTTCTTC

D: .
J: TRBJ2-3
size: .
V: TRBV6-5
CDR3: CASSAQGFTDTQYF
DNA: TGTGCCAGCAGCGCTCAGGGTTTCACAGATACGCAGTATTTT

D: .
J: TRBJ2-3
size: .
V: TRBV5-8
CDR3: CASSLGTTGQTFTDTQYF
DNA: TGTGCCAGCAGCTTGGGGACGACAGGACAAACTTTCACAGATACGCAGTATTTT

D: TRBD1
J: TRBJ1-6
size: few
V: TRBV27
CDR3: CASSFGTANSPLHF
DNA: TGTGCCAGCAGTTTTGGGACAGCTAATTCACCCCTCCACTTT

D: TRBD2
J: TRBJ2-3
size: once
V: TRBV9
CDR3: CASSVEGLAGGSADTQYF
DNA: TGTGCCAGCAGCGTAGAAGGACTAGCGGGGGGGTCCGCAGATACGCAGTATTTT

D: .
J: TRBJ1-1
size: .
V: TRBV18
CDR3: CASSPGGAEAFF
DNA: TGTGCCAGCTCACCGGGGGGGGCTGAAGCTTTCTTT

D: TRBD2
J: TRBJ2-5
size: .
V: TRBV7-9
CDR3: CASSSNLGGGIQETQYF
DNA: TGTGCCAGCAGCTCAAACTTGGGCGGGGGGATACAAGAGACCCAGTACTTC

D: TRBD2
J: TRBJ2-3
size: .
V: TRBV11-3
CDR3: CASSSRTSGGSTDTQYF
DNA: TGTGCCAGCAGCTCCCGGACTAGCGGGGGGAGCACAGATACGCAGTATTTT

D: TRBD1
J: TRBJ1-1
size: .
V: TRBV18
CDR3: CASSPGTEYTEAFF
DNA: TGTGCCAGCTCACCAGGGACAGAATATACTGAAGCTTTCTTT

D: .
J: TRBJ2-2
size: .
V: TRBV19
CDR3: CASSGLRVGPGELFF
DNA: TGTGCCAGTAGTGGACTAAGGGTCGGACCCGGGGAGCTGTTTTTT

D: TRBD2
J: TRBJ2-5
size: .
V: TRBV10-3
CDR3: CAISGRGNLQETQYF
DNA: TGTGCCATCAGTGGGCGGGGGAACCTCCAAGAGACCCAGTACTTC

D: TRBD1
J: TRBJ1-4
size: .
V: TRBV5-5
CDR3: CASSAPTRDSYEKLFF
DNA: TGTGCCAGCAGCGCACCGACCCGGGACAGCTATGAAAAACTGTTTTTT

D: TRBD1
J: TRBJ1-5
size: .
V: TRBV10-3
CDR3: CAISEWAGGVGSNQPQHF
DNA: TGTGCCATCAGTGAGTGGGCAGGGGGCGTAGGGAGCAATCAGCCCCAGCATTTT

D: .
J: TRBJ2-1
size: many
V: TRBV4-1
CDR3: CASRNRALDEQFF
DNA: TGCGCCAGCAGGAACAGGGCTCTCGATGAGCAGTTCTTC

D: TRBD1
J: TRBJ1-2
size: once
V: TRBV25-1
CDR3: CASSGGTGSGGYYGYTF
DNA: TGTGCCAGCAGTGGGGGGACAGGGTCTGGAGGCTACTATGGCTACACCTTC

D: TRBD1
J: TRBJ2-3
size: .
V: TRBV19
CDR3: CASSSGTGPPTDTQYF
DNA: TGTGCCAGCAGTTCTGGGACAGGGCCCCCCACAGATACGCAGTATTTT

D: TRBD1
J: TRBJ1-2
size: .
V: TRBV9
CDR3: CASSPGGNYGYTF
DNA: TGTGCCAGCAGCCCAGGGGGTAACTATGGCTACACCTTC